A single sample is the source of the 12 T cell receptor beta chains below, sequenced in a study of radiotherapy plus CTLA-4 blockade in lung cancer. Produced via immunoSEQ multiplex PCR; TCRdb's table is partial and in-frame only. Counted here are tens of thousands of clones, nearly 90% occurring once; the ten biggest clones make up about 7.2%. Sequences were derived from peripheral blood, sampled from a patient treated with radiotherapy plus ipilimumab. Receptors were obtained from a human donor with non-small cell lung cancer whose response to radiotherapy plus ipilimumab could not be evaluated.

This sequence joins TRBV7-2 and TRBJ2-5; 8 bases are a match to TRBD1. With V trimmed by 1 base and J by 6 bases, 7 bases remained unmatched. The CDR3 runs to 15 residues. Germline CDR1 and CDR2: SGHTA and FQGNSA. CDR3 region: CASSLGADRGKTQYF. DNA for the CDR3: TGTGCCAGCAGCTTAGGAGCCGACAGGGGAAAGACCCAGTACTTC.

This clone was detected once. V gene TRBV6-4 combines with J gene TRBJ2-3; 11 nucleotides agree with TRBD2. V was pared by 2 bases and J by 6 bases, with 4 bases of the junction left unmatched. This CDR3 contains 15 residues. CDR1 is MRHNA and CDR2 is SNTAGT in the germline V gene. This CDR3 reads CASSDGASGRDTQYF. The CDR3 DNA reads TGTGCCAGCAGTGACGGGGCTAGCGGGAGGGATACGCAGTATTTT.

This chain uses TRBV19 with TRBJ2-3; the match to TRBD1 covers 8 bases. CDR3 length equals 15 residues. V shed 4 bases, J shed 1 base, and the junction held 4 bases outside the gene matches. Germline CDR1 is LNHDA and CDR2 is SQIVND (reference sequence). The CDR3 DNA follows: TGTGCCAGTAGTAAACAGGGGGTTGGCACAGATACGCAGTATTTT. Its translation: CASSKQGVGTDTQYF.

V is TRBV7-2 and J is TRBJ2-7; 10 bases match TRBD2. The CDR3 sequence is 15 residues long. Trimming at V came to 1 base and at J to 3 bases, leaving 3 bases not matched to a gene. Per the germline V gene, CDR1 is SGHTA and CDR2 is FQGNSA. The CDR3: CASSLGASGSYEQYF. Here the CDR3 DNA reads TGTGCCAGCAGCTTAGGTGCTAGCGGGAGCTACGAGCAGTACTTC. The variable domain in full, completed from reference TRBV7-2 and TRBJ2-7, reads GAGVSQSPSNKVTEKGKDVELRCDPISGHTALYWYRQSLGQGLEFLIYFQGNSAPDKSGLPSDRFSAERTGGSVSTLTIQRTQQEDSAVYLCASSLGASGSYEQYFGPGTRLTVT.

This chain connects TRBV18 to TRBJ1-2; no clear D gene. The CDR3 has 16 residues. Trimming left V 2 bases short and J 3 bases short, with 16 bases between. From germline, CDR1 is KGHSH and CDR2 LQKENI. CDR3 nucleotide sequence: TGTGCCAGCTCACCATCATCAGTAGCCGGGGACTATGGCTACACCTTC. It translates to CASSPSSVAGDYGYTF.

The CDR3 region is CASSMPGAKGYTF. For the CDR3, the DNA is TGTGCCAGTAGTATGCCAGGGGCTAAAGGCTACACCTTC. The V and J genes are TRBV19 and TRBJ1-2; tentative D call: TRBD1 (6 bases). This CDR3 region has 13 residues. V was shortened by 3 bases and J by 8 bases, with 13 bases between the two germline ends. Looked up from germline, CDR1 is LNHDA and CDR2 is SQIVND (reference sequence).

The chain employs TRBV10-3 and TRBJ2-7; TRBD2 matches 12 bases. With V trimmed by 1 base and J by 2 bases, 3 bases remained unmatched. Germline-derived CDR1 and CDR2 are ENHRY and SYGVKD. CDR3 length: 16 amino acids. DNA for the CDR3: TGTGCCATCAGTGAGTTCCGACTAGCGGGAGCCTACGAGCAGTACTTC. Translated, it gives CAISEFRLAGAYEQYF.

The chain combines TRBV19 with TRBJ1-1; D not certain. The germline CDR1 and CDR2 sequences are LNHDA and SQIVND (reference sequence). This CDR3 is built from 14 residues. V gave up 5 bases and J gave up 0 bases, with 10 bases separating them. CDR3 protein: CASSSPELNTEAFF. DNA of the CDR3: TGTGCCAGTAGTTCTCCGGAGCTGAACACTGAAGCTTTCTTT.

The V gene is TRBV7-2, the J gene TRBJ2-1, with D possibly TRBD2 on 7 matching bases. There are 15 residues in the CDR3. Germline V gene sequence: CDR1 SGHTA, CDR2 FQGNSA. Trimming cost V 6 bases and J 8 bases, with 20 bases left between them. CDR3 amino acids: CASRKTGGPGDEQFF. In DNA form, the CDR3 reads TGTGCCAGCAGGAAGACGGGGGGCCCTGGGGATGAGCAGTTCTTC. Full variable domain (missing parts from reference TRBV7-2 and TRBJ2-1): GAGVSQSPSNKVTEKGKDVELRCDPISGHTALYWYRQSLGQGLEFLIYFQGNSAPDKSGLPSDRFSAERTGGSVSTLTIQRTQQEDSAVYLCASRKTGGPGDEQFFGPGTRLTVL.

V gene TRBV5-1 combines with J gene TRBJ2-1, with 7 bases identical to TRBD2. The CDR3 sequence is 17 residues long. V was pared by 2 bases and J by 1 base, with 9 bases of the junction left unmatched. Germline CDR1 is SGHRS and CDR2 is YFSETQ. CDR3: CASSLRGRAGSYNEQFF. CDR3 DNA: TGCGCCAGCAGCTTACGTGGGAGGGCCGGGTCCTACAATGAGCAGTTCTTC.

The chain joins TRBV28 to TRBJ2-3; 16 nucleotides line up with TRBD2. J gave up 7 bases and V 5 bases, and 9 bases lay outside the gene matches. The CDR3 has 17 residues. The germline V gene has CDR1 MDHEN and CDR2 SYDVKM. The CDR3 region has the DNA TGTGCCAGCAGTAGCGGGACTAGCGGGAGGGCCGTTTATACGCAGTATTTT. Residues: CASSSGTSGRAVYTQYF.

In regard to this clone: Other DNA sequences of this sample code for an identical CDR3. This chain connects TRBV5-1 to TRBJ2-7; 9 bases align to TRBD2. Germline V CDR1 and CDR2: SGHRS, YFSETQ. CDR3 length: 15 amino acids. The V gene end was trimmed by 0 bases and the J gene end by 2 bases; junction bases not matched to a gene: 3. Here the CDR3 DNA reads TGCGCCAGCAGCTTGGCCGCGGGAGGGCCCTACGAGCAGTACTTC. Translation gives CASSLAAGGPYEQYF.